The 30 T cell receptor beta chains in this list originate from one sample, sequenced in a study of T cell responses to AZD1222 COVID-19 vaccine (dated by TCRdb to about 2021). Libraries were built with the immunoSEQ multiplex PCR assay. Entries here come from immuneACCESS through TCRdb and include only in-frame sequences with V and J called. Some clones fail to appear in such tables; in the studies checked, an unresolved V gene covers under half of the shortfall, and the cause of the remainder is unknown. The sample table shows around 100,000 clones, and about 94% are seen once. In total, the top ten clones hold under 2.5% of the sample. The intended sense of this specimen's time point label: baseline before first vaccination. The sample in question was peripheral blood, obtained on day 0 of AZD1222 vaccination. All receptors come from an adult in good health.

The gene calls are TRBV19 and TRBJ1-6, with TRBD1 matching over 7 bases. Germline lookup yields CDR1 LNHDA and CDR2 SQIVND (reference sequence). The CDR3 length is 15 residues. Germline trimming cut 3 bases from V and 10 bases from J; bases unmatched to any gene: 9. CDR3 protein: CASSIGQGVGSPLHF. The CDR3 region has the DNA TGTGCCAGTAGTATTGGGCAGGGGGTAGGATCACCCCTCCACTTT.

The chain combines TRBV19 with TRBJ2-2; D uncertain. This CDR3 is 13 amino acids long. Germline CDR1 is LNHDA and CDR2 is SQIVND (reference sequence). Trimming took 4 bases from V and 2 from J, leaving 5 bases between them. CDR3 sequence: CASSTYNTGELFF. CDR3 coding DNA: TGTGCCAGTAGTACTTATAACACCGGGGAGCTGTTTTTT.

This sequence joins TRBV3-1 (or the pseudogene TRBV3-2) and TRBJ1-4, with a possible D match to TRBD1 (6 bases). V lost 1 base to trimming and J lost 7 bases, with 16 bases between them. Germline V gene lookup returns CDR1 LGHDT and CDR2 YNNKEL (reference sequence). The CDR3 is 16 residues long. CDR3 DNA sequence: TGTGCCAGCAGCCAAGTAAAATACAGGGTTGGTGAAAAACTGTTTTTT. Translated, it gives CASSQVKYRVGEKLFF.

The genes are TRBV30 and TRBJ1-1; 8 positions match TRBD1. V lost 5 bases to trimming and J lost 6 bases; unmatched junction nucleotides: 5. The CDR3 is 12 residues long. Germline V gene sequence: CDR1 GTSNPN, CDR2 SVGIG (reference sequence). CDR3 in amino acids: CAWENRGSEAFF. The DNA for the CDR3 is TGTGCCTGGGAAAACAGGGGGTCTGAAGCTTTCTTT.

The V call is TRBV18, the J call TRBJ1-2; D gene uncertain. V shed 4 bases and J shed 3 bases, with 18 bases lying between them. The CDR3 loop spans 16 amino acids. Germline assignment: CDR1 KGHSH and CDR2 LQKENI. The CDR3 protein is CASSLNQDTNDYGYTF. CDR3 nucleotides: TGTGCCAGCTCACTGAATCAAGACACGAACGACTATGGCTACACCTTC.

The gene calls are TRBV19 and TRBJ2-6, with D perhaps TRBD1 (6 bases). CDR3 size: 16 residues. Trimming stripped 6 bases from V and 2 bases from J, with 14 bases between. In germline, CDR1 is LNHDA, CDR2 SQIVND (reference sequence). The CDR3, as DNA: TGTGCCAGTAGCACAGGACAGTCTCCTGGGGCCAACGTCCTGACTTTC. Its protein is CASSTGQSPGANVLTF.

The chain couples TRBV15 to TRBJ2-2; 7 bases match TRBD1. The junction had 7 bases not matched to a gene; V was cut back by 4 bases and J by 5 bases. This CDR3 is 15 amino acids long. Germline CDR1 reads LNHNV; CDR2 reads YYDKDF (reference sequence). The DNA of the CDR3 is TGTGCCACCAGCATTAGACAGGGATGGACCGGGGAGCTGTTTTTT. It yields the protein CATSIRQGWTGELFF.

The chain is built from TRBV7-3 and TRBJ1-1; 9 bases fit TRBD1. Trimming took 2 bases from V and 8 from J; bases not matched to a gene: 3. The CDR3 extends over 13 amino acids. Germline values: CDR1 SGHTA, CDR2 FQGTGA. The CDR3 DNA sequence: TGTGCCAGCAGCTTACACGGGACAGGGGAAGCTTTCTTT. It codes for CASSLHGTGEAFF.

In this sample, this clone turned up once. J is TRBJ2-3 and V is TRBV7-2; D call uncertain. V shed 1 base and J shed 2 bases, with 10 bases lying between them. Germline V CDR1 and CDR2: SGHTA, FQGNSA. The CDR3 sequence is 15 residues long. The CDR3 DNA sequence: TGTGCCAGCAGCTTAGTTGGCAGCCCCACAGATACGCAGTATTTT. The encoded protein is CASSLVGSPTDTQYF. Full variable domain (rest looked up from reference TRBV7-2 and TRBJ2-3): GAGVSQSPSNKVTEKGKDVELRCDPISGHTALYWYRQSLGQGLEFLIYFQGNSAPDKSGLPSDRFSAERTGGSVSTLTIQRTQQEDSAVYLCASSLVGSPTDTQYFGPGTRLTVL.

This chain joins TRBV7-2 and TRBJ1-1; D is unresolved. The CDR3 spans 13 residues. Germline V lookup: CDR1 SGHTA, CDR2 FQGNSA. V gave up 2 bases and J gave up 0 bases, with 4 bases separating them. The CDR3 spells CASSLWLNTEAFF. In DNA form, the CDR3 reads TGTGCCAGCAGCTTATGGCTGAACACTGAAGCTTTCTTT.

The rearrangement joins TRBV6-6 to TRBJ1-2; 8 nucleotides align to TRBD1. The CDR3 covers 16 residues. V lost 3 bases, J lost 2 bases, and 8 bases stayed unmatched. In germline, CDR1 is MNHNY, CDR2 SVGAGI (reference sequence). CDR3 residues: CASSYQGARINYGYTF. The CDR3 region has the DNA TGTGCCAGCAGTTATCAGGGGGCGCGAATCAACTATGGCTACACCTTC.

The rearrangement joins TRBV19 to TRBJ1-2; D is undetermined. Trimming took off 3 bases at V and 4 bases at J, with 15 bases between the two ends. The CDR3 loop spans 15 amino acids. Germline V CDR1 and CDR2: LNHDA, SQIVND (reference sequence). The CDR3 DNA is TGTGCCAGTAGTATGGCACAGACAAGCCTCTATGGCTACACCTTC. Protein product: CASSMAQTSLYGYTF. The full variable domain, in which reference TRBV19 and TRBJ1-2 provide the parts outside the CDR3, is DGGITQSPKYLFRKEGQNVTLSCEQNLNHDAMYWYRQDPGQGLRLIYYSQIVNDFQKGDIAEGYSVSREKKESFPLTVTSAQKNPTAFYLCASSMAQTSLYGYTFGSGTRLTVV.

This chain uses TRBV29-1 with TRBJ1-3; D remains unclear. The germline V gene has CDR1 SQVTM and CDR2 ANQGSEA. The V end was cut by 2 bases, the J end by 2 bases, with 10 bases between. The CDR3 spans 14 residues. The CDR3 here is CSVELTATGNTIYF. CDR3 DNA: TGCAGCGTTGAACTGACGGCTACTGGAAACACCATATATTTT.

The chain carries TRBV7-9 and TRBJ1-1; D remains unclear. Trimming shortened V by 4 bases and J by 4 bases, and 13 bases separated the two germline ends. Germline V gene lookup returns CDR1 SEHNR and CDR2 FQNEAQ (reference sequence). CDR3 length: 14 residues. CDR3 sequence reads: CASSSGSWGTEAFF. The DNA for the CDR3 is TGTGCCAGCAGCTCGGGCTCCTGGGGCACTGAAGCTTTCTTT.

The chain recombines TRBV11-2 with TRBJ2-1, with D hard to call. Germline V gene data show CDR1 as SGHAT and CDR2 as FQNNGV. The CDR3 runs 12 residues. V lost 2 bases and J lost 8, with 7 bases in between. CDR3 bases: TGTGCCAGCAGCTTATTCAGAGATGAGCAGTTCTTC. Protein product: CASSLFRDEQFF.

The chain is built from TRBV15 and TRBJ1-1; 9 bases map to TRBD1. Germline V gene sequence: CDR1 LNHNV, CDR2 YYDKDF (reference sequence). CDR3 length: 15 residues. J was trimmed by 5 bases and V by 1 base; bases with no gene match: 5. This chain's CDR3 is CATSRGTGGYTEAFF. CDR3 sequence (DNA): TGTGCCACCAGCAGAGGTACAGGGGGCTATACTGAAGCTTTCTTT.

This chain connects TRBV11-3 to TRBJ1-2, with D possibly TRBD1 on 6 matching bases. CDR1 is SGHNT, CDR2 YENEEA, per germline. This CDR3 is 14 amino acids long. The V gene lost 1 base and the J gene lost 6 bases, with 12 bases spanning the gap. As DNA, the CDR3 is TGTGCCAGCAGCTTAGGGACAGTGATGGATGGCTACACCTTC. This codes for CASSLGTVMDGYTF.

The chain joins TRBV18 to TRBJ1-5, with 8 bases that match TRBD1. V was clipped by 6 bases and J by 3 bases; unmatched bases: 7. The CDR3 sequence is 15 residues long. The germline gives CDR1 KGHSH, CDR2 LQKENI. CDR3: CASSRTGSVNQPQHF. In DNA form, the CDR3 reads TGTGCCAGCTCGCGGACAGGGAGCGTCAATCAGCCCCAGCATTTT.

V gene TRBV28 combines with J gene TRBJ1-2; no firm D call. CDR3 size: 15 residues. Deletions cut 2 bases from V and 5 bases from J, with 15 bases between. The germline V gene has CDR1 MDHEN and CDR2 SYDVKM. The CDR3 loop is CASSLVAGIRYGYTF. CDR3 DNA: TGTGCCAGCAGTTTAGTTGCGGGTATTCGATATGGCTACACCTTC.

The CDR3, as DNA: TGTGCCAGCAGCGTAAGGAACACCGGGGAGCTGTTTTTT. This sequence encodes CASSVRNTGELFF. The chain combines TRBV9 with TRBJ2-2; D unclear. CDR3 size: 13 residues. In germline, CDR1 is SGDLS, CDR2 YYNGEE. V was trimmed by 1 base and J by 1 base, leaving 2 bases between them.

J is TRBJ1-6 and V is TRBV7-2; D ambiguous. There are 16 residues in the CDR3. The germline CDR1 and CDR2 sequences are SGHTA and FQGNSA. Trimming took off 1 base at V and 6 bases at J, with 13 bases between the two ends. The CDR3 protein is CASSLGTALTNSPLHF. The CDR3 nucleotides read TGTGCCAGCAGCTTAGGAACAGCCCTCACTAATTCACCCCTCCACTTT.

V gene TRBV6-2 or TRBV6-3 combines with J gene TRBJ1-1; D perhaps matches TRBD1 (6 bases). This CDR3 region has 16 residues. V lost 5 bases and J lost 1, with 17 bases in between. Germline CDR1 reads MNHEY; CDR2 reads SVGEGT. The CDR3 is CASSQPPGGGNTEAFF. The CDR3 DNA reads TGTGCCAGCAGTCAGCCCCCCGGGGGCGGGAACACTGAAGCTTTCTTT.

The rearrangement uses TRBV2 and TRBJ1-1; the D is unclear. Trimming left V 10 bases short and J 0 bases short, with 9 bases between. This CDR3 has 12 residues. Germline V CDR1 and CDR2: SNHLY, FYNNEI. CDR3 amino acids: CANDNLNTEAFF. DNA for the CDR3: TGTGCCAACGATAACCTGAACACTGAAGCTTTCTTT.

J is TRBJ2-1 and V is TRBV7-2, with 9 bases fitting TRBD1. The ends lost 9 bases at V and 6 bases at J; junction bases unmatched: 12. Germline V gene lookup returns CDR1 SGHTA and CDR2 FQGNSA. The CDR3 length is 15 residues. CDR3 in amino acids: CASCPGTGLSNEQFF. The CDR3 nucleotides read TGTGCCAGTTGTCCCGGGACAGGGCTTTCCAATGAGCAGTTCTTC.

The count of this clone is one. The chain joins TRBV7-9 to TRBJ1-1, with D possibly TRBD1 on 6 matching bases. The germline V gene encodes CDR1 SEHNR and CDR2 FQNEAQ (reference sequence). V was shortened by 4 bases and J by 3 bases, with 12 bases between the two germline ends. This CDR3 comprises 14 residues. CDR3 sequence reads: CASSSTGTYTEAFF. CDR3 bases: TGTGCCAGCAGCTCCACAGGGACTTACACTGAAGCTTTCTTT.

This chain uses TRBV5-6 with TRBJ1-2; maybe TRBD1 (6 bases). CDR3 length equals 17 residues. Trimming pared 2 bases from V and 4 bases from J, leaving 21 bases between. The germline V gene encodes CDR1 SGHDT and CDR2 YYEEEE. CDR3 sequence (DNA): TGTGCCAGCAGCTTATTACCCGGGACATCCAGGGGCTATGGCTACACCTTC. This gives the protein CASSLLPGTSRGYGYTF.

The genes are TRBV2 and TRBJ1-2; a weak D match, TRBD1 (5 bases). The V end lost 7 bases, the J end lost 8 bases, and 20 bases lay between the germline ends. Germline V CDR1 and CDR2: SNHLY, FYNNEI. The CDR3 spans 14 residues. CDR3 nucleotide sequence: TGTGCCAGCAAGCCCTTAGAGGGTGGGGGAGGCTACACCTTC. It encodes CASKPLEGGGGYTF. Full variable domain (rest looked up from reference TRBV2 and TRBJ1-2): EPEVTQTPSHQVTQMGQEVILRCVPISNHLYFYWYRQILGQKVEFLVSFYNNEISEKSEIFDDQFSVERPDGSNFTLKIRSTKLEDSAMYFCASKPLEGGGGYTFGSGTRLTVV.

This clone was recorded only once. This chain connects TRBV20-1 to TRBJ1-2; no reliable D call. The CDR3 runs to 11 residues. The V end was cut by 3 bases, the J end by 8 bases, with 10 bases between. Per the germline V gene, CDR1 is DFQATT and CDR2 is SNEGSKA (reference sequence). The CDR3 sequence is CSARASWGYTF. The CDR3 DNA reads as TGCAGTGCTAGGGCCAGTTGGGGCTACACCTTC.

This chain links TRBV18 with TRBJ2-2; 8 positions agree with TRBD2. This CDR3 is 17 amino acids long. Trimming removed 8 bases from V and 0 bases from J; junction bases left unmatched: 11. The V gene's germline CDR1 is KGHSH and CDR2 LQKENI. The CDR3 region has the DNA TGTGCCAGCCCCACTCCGGGAGCGGGAGCGAACACCGGGGAGCTGTTTTTT. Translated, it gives CASPTPGAGANTGELFF.

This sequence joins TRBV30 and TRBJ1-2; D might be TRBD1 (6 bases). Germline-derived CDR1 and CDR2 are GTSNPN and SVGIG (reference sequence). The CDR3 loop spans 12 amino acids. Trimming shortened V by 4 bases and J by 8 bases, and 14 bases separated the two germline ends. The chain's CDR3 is CAWKPGDLGYTF. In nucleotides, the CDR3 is TGTGCCTGGAAGCCAGGGGATTTGGGCTACACCTTC. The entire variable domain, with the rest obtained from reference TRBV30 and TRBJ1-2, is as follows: SQTIHQWPATLVQPVGSPLSLECTVEGTSNPNLYWYRQAAGRGLQLLFYSVGIGQISSEVPQNLSASRPQDRQFILSSKKLLLSDSGFYLCAWKPGDLGYTFGSGTRLTVV.